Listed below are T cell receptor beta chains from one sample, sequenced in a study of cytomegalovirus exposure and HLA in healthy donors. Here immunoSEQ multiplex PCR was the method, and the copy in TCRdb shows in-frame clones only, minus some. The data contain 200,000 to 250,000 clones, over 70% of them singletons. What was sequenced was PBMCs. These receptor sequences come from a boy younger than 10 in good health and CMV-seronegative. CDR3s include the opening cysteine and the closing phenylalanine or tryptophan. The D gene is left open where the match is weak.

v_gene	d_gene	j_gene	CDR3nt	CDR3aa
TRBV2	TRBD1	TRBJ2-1	TGTGCCAGCAGTACCGGACAGGGGGCGTATGAGCAGTTCTTC	CASSTGQGAYEQFF
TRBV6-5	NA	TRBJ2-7	TGTGCCAGCAGTGAAGCGTTCTACGAGCAGTACTTC	CASSEAFYEQYF
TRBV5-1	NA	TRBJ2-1	TGCGCCAGCAGACCTACAGGGAATGAGCAGTTCTTC	CASRPTGNEQFF
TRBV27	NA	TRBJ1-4	TGTGCCAGCAGTCCAAAACAGGGCCTTAATGAAAAACTGTTTTTT	CASSPKQGLNEKLFF
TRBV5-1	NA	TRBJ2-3	TGCGCCAGCAGCTTGGGCGGGAGCACAGATACGCAGTATTTT	CASSLGGSTDTQYF
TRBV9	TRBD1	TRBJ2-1	TGTGCCAGCAGCCCACCGGGACAGGGCAACAATGAGCAGTTCTTC	CASSPPGQGNNEQFF
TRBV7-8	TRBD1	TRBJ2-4	TGTGCCAGCAGCGCCGACAGGGTGACCAACAATCAGTACTTC	CASSADRVTNNQYF
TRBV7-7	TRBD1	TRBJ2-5	TGTGCTAGCAGCTCAGGGACAGGACTAGAGACCCAGTACTTC	CASSSGTGLETQYF
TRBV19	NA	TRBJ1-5	TGTGCCAGTAGTAGGCGAGAGGGGGGAGGGCAGCCCCAGCATTTT	CASSRREGGGQPQHF
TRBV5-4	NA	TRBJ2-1	TGTGCCAGCAGCTTGGGGAGGACCCCCTCCTACAATGAGCAGTTCTTC	CASSLGRTPSYNEQFF
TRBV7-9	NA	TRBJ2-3	TGTGCCAGCAGCTCTCCAGAACCCACAGATACGCAGTATTTT	CASSSPEPTDTQYF
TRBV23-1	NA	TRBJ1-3	TGCGCCAGCCCGCAGGGTTCTGGAAACACCATATATTTT	CASPQGSGNTIYF
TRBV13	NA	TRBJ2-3	TGTGCCAGCACCATAGGCAGGGGGGCGCAGTATTTT	CASTIGRGAQYF